This T cell receptor beta chain was sequenced in a study of control samples from healthy donors and cancer patients. V was clipped by 10 bases and J by 7 bases, with 23 bases between them. The CDR3 is made up of 15 amino acids. Germline values: CDR1 SGHTA, CDR2 FQGNSA. The repertoire was sequenced with immunoSEQ multiplex PCR; TCRdb's copy has only in-frame clones and lacks some. The sample includes about 92,000 clones, roughly four fifths of them seen just once. Sequenced sample: blood. The chain joins TRBV7-2 to TRBJ2-1, with a tentative D call TRBD2 (6 bases). The TCR originated in a woman aged 60-75 years in good health. CDR3 sequence reads: CAIGGRGIALNEQFF. The CDR3 DNA follows: TGTGCCATAGGAGGGCGGGGAATCGCGTTGAATGAGCAGTTCTTC. Full variable domain (remainder filled in from reference TRBV7-2 and TRBJ2-1): GAGVSQSPSNKVTEKGKDVELRCDPISGHTALYWYRQSLGQGLEFLIYFQGNSAPDKSGLPSDRFSAERTGGSVSTLTIQRTQQEDSAVYLCAIGGRGIALNEQFFGPGTRLTVL.